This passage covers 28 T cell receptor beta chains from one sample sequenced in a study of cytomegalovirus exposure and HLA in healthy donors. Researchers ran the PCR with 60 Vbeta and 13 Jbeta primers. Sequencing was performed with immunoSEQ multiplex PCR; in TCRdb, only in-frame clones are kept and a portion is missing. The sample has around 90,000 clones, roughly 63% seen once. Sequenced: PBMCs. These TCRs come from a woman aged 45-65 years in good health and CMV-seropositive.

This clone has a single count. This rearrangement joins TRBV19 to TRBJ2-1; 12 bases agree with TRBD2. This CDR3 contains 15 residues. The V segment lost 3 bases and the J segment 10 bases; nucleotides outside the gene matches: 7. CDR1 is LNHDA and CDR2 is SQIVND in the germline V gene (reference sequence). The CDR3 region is CASSILAGGPGEQFF. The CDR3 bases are TGTGCCAGTAGTATCCTAGCGGGGGGGCCTGGAGAGCAGTTCTTC.

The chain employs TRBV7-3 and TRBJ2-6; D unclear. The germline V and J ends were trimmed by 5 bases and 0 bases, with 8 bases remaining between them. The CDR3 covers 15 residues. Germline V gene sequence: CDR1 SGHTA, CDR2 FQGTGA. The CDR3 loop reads CASSRGGSGANVLTF. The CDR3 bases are TGTGCCAGCAGCAGAGGCGGCTCTGGGGCCAACGTCCTGACTTTC.

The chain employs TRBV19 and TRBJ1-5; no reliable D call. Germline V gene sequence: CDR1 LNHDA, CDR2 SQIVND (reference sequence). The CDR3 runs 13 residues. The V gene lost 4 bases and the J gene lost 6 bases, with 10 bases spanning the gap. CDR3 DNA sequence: TGTGCCAGTAGTAAGGACTGGGGTCAGCCCCAGCATTTT. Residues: CASSKDWGQPQHF.

The DNA of the CDR3 is TGTGCCAGCAGCTTCGCTAACTGTCAGACAGTGAACACTGAAGCTTTCTTT. It yields the protein CASSFANCQTVNTEAFF. The chain uses TRBV12-1 and TRBJ1-1; TRBD1, the table's D call, lacks a check against the DNA. TRBV12-1 is shown as a pseudogene. The CDR3 totals 17 residues.

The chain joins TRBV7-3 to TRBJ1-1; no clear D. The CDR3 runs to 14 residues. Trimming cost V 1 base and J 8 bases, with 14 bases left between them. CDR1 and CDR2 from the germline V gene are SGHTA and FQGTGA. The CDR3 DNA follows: TGTGCCAGCAGCTTAAGCCCTAACAGTGGAGAAGCTTTCTTT. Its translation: CASSLSPNSGEAFF.

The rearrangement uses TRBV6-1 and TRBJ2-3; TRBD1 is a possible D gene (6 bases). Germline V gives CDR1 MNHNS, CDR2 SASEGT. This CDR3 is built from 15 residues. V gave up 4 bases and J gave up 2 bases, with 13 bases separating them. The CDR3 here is CASSAQGGNTDTQYF. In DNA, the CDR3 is TGTGCCAGCAGTGCACAGGGTGGGAACACAGATACGCAGTATTTT.

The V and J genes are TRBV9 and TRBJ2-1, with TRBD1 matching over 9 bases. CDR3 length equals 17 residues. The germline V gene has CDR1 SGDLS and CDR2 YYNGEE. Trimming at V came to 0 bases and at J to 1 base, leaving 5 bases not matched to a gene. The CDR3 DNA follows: TGTGCCAGCAGCGTAGCGCGACAGGGGGTTTCCTACAATGAGCAGTTCTTC. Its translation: CASSVARQGVSYNEQFF.

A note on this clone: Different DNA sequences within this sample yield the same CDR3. For the CDR3, the DNA is TGTGCCAGCAGCCAACAAGCCGGGACAGGGGGCTATGGCTACACCTTC. Protein product: CASSQQAGTGGYGYTF. The chain has TRBV7-9 and TRBJ1-2; the match to TRBD1 covers 11 bases. This CDR3 is 16 amino acids long. V was pared by 5 bases and J by 4 bases, with 9 bases of the junction left unmatched. Germline V gene data show CDR1 as SEHNR and CDR2 as FQNEAQ (reference sequence). Complete variable domain (other parts from reference TRBV7-9 and TRBJ1-2): DTGVSQNPRHKITKRGQNVTFRCDPISEHNRLYWYRQTLGQGPEFLTYFQNEAQLEKSRLLSDRFSAERPKGSFSTLEIQRTEQGDSAMYLCASSQQAGTGGYGYTFGSGTRLTVV.

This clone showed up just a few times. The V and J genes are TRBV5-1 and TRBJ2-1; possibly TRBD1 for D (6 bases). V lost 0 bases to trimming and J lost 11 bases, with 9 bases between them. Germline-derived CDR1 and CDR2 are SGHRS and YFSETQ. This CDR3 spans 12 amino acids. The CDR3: CASSLDRVQQFF. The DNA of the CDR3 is TGCGCCAGCAGCTTGGACAGGGTTCAGCAGTTCTTC.

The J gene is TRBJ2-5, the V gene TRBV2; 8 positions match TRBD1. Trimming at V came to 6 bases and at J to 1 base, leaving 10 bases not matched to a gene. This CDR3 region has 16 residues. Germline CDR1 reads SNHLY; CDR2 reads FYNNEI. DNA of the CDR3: TGTGCCAGCAGCCCCGGACAGGGAGGATCCCAAGAGACCCAGTACTTC. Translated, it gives CASSPGQGGSQETQYF.

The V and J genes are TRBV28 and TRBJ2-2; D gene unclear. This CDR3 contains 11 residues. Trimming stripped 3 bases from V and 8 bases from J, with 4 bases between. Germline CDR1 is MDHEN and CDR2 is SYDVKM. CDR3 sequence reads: CASSFAGELFF. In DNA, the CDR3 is TGTGCCAGCAGTTTCGCGGGGGAGCTGTTTTTT. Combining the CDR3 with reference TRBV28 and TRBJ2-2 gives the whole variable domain DVKVTQSSRYLVKRTGEKVFLECVQDMDHENMFWYRQDPGLGLRLIYFSYDVKMKEKGDIPEGYSVSREKKERFSLILESASTNQTSMYLCASSFAGELFFGEGSRLTVL.

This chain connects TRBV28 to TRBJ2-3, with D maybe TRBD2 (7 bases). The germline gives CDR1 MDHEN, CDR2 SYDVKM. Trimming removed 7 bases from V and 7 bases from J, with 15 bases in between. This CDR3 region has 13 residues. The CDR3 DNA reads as TGTGCCAGCACGGGACACGGGAGGAATACGCAGTATTTT. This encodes CASTGHGRNTQYF. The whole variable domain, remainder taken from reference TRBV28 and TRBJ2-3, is DVKVTQSSRYLVKRTGEKVFLECVQDMDHENMFWYRQDPGLGLRLIYFSYDVKMKEKGDIPEGYSVSREKKERFSLILESASTNQTSMYLCASTGHGRNTQYFGPGTRLTVL.

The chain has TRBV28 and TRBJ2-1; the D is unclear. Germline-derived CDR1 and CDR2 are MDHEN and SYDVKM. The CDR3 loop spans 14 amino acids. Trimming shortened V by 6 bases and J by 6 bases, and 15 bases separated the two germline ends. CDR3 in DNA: TGTGCCAGCAGCTTCTTCCATGGCCCCAATGAGCAGTTCTTC. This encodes CASSFFHGPNEQFF.

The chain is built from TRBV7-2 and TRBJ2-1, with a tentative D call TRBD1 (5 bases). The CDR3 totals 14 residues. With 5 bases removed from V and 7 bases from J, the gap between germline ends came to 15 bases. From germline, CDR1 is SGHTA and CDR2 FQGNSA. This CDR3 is CASSPARAVNEQFF. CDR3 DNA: TGTGCCAGCAGCCCCGCCAGGGCAGTAAATGAGCAGTTCTTC. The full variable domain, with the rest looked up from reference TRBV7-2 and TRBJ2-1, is GAGVSQSPSNKVTEKGKDVELRCDPISGHTALYWYRQSLGQGLEFLIYFQGNSAPDKSGLPSDRFSAERTGGSVSTLTIQRTQQEDSAVYLCASSPARAVNEQFFGPGTRLTVL.

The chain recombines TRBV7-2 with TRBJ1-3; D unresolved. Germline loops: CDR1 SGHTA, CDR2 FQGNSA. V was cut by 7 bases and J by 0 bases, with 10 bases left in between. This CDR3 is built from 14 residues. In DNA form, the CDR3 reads TGTGCCAGCATTCAAGACACCTCTGGAAACACCATATATTTT. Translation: CASIQDTSGNTIYF.

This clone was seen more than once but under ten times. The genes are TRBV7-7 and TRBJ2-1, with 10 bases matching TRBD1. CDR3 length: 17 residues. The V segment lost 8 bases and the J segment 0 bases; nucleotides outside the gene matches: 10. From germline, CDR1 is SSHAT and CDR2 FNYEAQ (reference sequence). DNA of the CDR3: TGTGCCAGCGTGGGGACAGGGGATCCAAGCTCCTACAATGAGCAGTTCTTC. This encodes CASVGTGDPSSYNEQFF.

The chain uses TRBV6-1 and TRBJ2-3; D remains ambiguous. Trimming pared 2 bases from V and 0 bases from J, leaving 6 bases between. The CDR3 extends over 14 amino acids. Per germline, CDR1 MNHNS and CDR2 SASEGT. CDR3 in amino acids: CASSETVSTDTQYF. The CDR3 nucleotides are TGTGCCAGCAGTGAAACGGTCAGCACAGATACGCAGTATTTT.

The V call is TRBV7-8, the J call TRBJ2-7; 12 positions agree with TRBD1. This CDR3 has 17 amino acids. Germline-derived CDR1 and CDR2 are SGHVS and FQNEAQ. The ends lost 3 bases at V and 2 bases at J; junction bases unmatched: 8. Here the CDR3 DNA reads TGTGCCAGCAGCTTGGGGCTCGGGACAGGGGGCGCCTACGAGCAGTACTTC. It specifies CASSLGLGTGGAYEQYF. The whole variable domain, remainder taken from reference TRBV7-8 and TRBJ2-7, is GAGVSQSPRYKVAKRGQDVALRCDPISGHVSLFWYQQALGQGPEFLTYFQNEAQLDKSGLPSDRFFAERPEGSVSTLKIQRTQQEDSAVYLCASSLGLGTGGAYEQYFGPGTRLTVT.

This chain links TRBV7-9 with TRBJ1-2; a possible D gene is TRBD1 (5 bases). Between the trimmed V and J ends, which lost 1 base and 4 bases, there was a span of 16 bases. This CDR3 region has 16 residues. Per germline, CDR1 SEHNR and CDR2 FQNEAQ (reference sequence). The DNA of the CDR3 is TGTGCCAGCAGCTTAGTAAGGGGCGCCGGGGGCTATGGCTACACCTTC. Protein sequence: CASSLVRGAGGYGYTF. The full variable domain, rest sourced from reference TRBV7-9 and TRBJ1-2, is DTGVSQNPRHKITKRGQNVTFRCDPISEHNRLYWYRQTLGQGPEFLTYFQNEAQLEKSRLLSDRFSAERPKGSFSTLEIQRTEQGDSAMYLCASSLVRGAGGYGYTFGSGTRLTVV.

The CDR3 DNA is TGTGCCAGCTCCCTCGCCAGGGGAAATGAAGCTTTCTTT. Protein: CASSLARGNEAFF. This chain connects TRBV7-9 to TRBJ1-1, with D possibly matching TRBD1 (6 bases). CDR3 size: 13 residues. Trimming took 8 bases from V and 7 from J, leaving 17 bases between them. Per the germline V gene, CDR1 is SEHNR and CDR2 is FQNEAQ (reference sequence).

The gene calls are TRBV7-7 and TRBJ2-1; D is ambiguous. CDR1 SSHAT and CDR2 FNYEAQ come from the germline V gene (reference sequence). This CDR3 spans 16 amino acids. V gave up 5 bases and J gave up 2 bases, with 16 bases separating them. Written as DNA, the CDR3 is TGTGCCAGCAGCCTCAGCGCGTTTGCCGCCTACAATGAGCAGTTCTTC. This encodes CASSLSAFAAYNEQFF.

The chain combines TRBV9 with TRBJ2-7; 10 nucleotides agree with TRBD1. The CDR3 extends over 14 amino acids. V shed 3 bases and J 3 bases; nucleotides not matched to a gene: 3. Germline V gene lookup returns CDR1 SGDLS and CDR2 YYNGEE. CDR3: CASSARDRGYEQYF. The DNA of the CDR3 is TGTGCCAGCAGCGCCCGGGACAGGGGCTACGAGCAGTACTTC.

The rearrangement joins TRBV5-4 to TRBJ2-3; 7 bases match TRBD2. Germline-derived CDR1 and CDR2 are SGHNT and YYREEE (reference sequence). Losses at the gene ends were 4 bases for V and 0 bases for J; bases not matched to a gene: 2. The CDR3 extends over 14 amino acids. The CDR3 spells CASSPGGSTDTQYF. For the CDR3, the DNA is TGTGCCAGCAGCCCGGGGGGAAGCACAGATACGCAGTATTTT.

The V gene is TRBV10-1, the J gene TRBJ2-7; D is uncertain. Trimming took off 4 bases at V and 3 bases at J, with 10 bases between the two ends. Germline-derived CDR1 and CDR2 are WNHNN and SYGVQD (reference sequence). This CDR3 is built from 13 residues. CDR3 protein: CASSGQNSYEQYF. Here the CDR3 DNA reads TGCGCCAGCAGTGGGCAAAACAGCTACGAGCAGTACTTC.

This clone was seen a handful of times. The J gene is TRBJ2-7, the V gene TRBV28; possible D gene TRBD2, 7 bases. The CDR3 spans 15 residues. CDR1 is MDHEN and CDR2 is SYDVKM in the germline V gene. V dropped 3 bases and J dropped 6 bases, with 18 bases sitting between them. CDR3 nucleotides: TGTGCCAGCAGTTTGTCTTGGGGGGGCCGCCTCGAGCAGTACTTC. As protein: CASSLSWGGRLEQYF.

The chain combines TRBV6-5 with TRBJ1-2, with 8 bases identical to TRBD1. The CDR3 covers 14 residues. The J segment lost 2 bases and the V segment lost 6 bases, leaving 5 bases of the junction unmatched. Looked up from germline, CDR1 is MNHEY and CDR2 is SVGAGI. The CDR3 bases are TGTGCCAGCAGCCAGGGGGACAGGAACTATGGCTACACCTTC. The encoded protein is CASSQGDRNYGYTF.

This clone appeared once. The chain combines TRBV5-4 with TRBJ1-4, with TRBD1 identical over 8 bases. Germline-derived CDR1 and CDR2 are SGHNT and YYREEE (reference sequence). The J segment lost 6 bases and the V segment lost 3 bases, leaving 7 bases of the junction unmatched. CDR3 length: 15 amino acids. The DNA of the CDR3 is TGTGCCAGCAGCTCGTCAGGGGGCGCCGATGAAAAACTGTTTTTT. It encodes CASSSSGGADEKLFF.

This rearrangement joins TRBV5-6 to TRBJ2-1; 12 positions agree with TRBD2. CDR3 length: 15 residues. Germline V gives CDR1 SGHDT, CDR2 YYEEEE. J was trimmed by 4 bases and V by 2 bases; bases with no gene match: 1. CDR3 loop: CASSFTSGGYNEQFF. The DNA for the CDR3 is TGTGCCAGCAGCTTTACTAGCGGGGGGTACAATGAGCAGTTCTTC.